The entry that follows covers one T cell receptor (beta chain) sequence. Its specificity is unknown. This sample was included in a study of cytomegalovirus exposure and HLA in healthy donors. PCR used 60 Vbeta primers and 13 Jbeta primers. Clones were sequenced by immunoSEQ multiplex PCR, and TCRdb holds only the in-frame ones, with some missing. The sample contains more than 150,000 clones, 84% of which appear only once. Trimming removed 9 bases at V and 5 bases at J, with 17 bases between. The CDR3 sequence is 13 residues long. Germline CDR1 is MNHNS and CDR2 is SASEGT. Broader study findings: The study had only CMV serostatus as immune exposure information. Many donors shared some public TCRs, even though most TCR sequences were rare.

This clonotype was obtained from a girl aged 2 to 9 in good health and CMV-seropositive. Material for sequencing was PBMCs. The chain employs TRBV6-1 and TRBJ2-7, with TRBD2 as a possible D gene (5 bases). The CDR3 nucleotides are TGTGCCAGTTCACTAGACGTCTGGGACGAGCAGTACTTC. Protein: CASSLDVWDEQYF.